This TCR beta chain was observed in a study of T-cell reconstitution after alpha-beta-depleted transplantation in children. TCRbeta library preparation incorporated unique molecular identifiers. TCRdb re-analysed the PCR reads in MiXCR, keeping a single row per CDR3 protein. This sample has 75,000 to 100,000 distinct CDR3 sequences, with 7% to 9% found just once. The sequence was obtained from a human donor who donated a stem cell graft to a child with congenital amegakaryocytic thrombocytopenia. Sequencing used PBMCs from the stem cell graft donor, obtained from the stem cell graft.

The CDR3 sequence is CASSYQRGSYEQYF. As DNA, the CDR3 is TGTGCCAGCAGTTACCAACGGGGCTCCTACGAGCAGTACTTC. The chain carries TRBV6-5 and TRBJ2-7, with D possibly TRBD2 on 5 matching bases. The germline V gene encodes CDR1 MNHEY and CDR2 SVGAGI. CDR3 length: 14 amino acids. V lost 2 bases to trimming and J lost 0 bases, with 8 bases between them.